Below are 26 T cell receptor beta chains sequenced from a single sample in a study of shared clonotypes between healthy human individuals. TCRdb's table, derived via immunoSEQ multiplex PCR, lists solely in-frame clones and lacks some. Of about 870,000 clones detected, over 90% appear once; the ten largest clones hold less than 25%. Naive CD8 isolation took CD45RO-negative cells positively selected for CCR7 and excluded terminally differentiated effector memory CD45RA+ cells. Sequencing was done on a sample of naive CD8+ T cells sorted from blood. The source of these receptors is a man aged 30 to 39 in good health.

In this sample, this clone turned up once. The J gene is TRBJ2-7, the V gene TRBV4-3; D is possibly TRBD2 (5 bases). The CDR3 covers 14 residues. The germline V gene encodes CDR1 LGHNA and CDR2 YSLEER. V gave up 1 base and J gave up 5 bases, with 12 bases separating them. CDR3 protein: CASSQVDTSDEQYF. The CDR3 DNA reads TGCGCCAGCAGCCAAGTCGATACTAGTGACGAGCAGTACTTC.

V and J are TRBV19 and TRBJ2-5, with 15 bases aligning to TRBD2. From germline, CDR1 is LNHDA and CDR2 SQIVND (reference sequence). The ends lost 5 bases at V and 5 bases at J; junction bases unmatched: 24. The CDR3 is 22 residues long. The DNA of the CDR3 is TGTGCCAGTAGTGCGTATCCCGGGACAGGGGGACTAGCGGGAGGCCCTCCGGAGACCCAGTACTTC. Translation: CASSAYPGTGGLAGGPPETQYF.

This sequence joins TRBV27 and TRBJ2-7; 8 bases fit TRBD1. Germline-derived CDR1 and CDR2 are MNHEY and SMNVEV (reference sequence). The J segment lost 7 bases and the V segment lost 5 bases, leaving 7 bases of the junction unmatched. This CDR3 comprises 13 residues. CDR3 region: CASSPWTGREQYF. The CDR3 nucleotides are TGTGCCAGCAGTCCCTGGACAGGGCGAGAGCAGTACTTC.

The V call is TRBV7-4, the J call TRBJ2-1, with D perhaps matching TRBD1 (6 bases). The germline gives CDR1 SGHVT, CDR2 SQSDAQ. V lost 11 bases to trimming and J lost 1 base, with 9 bases between them. This CDR3 spans 12 amino acids. The CDR3 bases are TGTGCCGACACAGGGTCCTACAATGAGCAGTTCTTC. This codes for CADTGSYNEQFF.

This clone came up a few times. The chain combines TRBV19 with TRBJ1-5; no definite D call. The CDR3 loop spans 16 amino acids. V dropped 4 bases and J dropped 10 bases, with 23 bases sitting between them. CDR1 and CDR2 from the germline V gene are LNHDA and SQIVND (reference sequence). The CDR3 loop reads CASSTSGFNLFSPQHF. CDR3 DNA sequence: TGTGCCAGTAGTACCTCGGGGTTTAACTTATTTAGTCCCCAGCATTTT.

V is TRBV9 and J is TRBJ2-3; 9 nucleotides align to TRBD2. Germline V gene lookup returns CDR1 SGDLS and CDR2 YYNGEE. After removal of 2 bases from V and 6 bases from J, the junction contained 7 bases not matched to a gene. This CDR3 contains 15 residues. CDR3 sequence reads: CASSVGTSIGDTQYF. As DNA, the CDR3 is TGTGCCAGCAGCGTCGGGACTAGCATAGGGGATACGCAGTATTTT.

The chain couples TRBV7-9 to TRBJ2-7; no firm D call. The germline V and J ends were trimmed by 1 base and 6 bases, with 7 bases remaining between them. In germline, CDR1 is SEHNR, CDR2 FQNEAQ (reference sequence). The CDR3 loop spans 12 amino acids. The CDR3 loop is CASSLDSTEQYF. CDR3 coding DNA: TGTGCCAGCAGCTTAGACTCCACCGAGCAGTACTTC.

The V and J genes are TRBV4-1 and TRBJ1-4; tentatively, D is TRBD1 (5 bases). The CDR3 is 17 residues long. Germline CDR1 and CDR2: MGHRA and YSYEKL. V lost 1 base to trimming and J lost 6 bases, with 18 bases between them. In DNA, the CDR3 is TGCGCCAGCAGCCAAGTTTATCGGGGGGGAGCAGATGAAAAACTGTTTTTT. Protein product: CASSQVYRGGADEKLFF.

The chain recombines TRBV30 with TRBJ2-5; 12 bases map to TRBD1. CDR1 and CDR2 from the germline V gene are GTSNPN and SVGIG (reference sequence). V shed 4 bases, J shed 5 bases, and the junction held 8 bases outside the gene matches. The CDR3 contains 15 residues. CDR3 region: CAWTTGTGGWETQYF. The CDR3, as DNA: TGTGCCTGGACTACCGGGACAGGGGGCTGGGAGACCCAGTACTTC.

CDR3 protein: CATKGLAPRGEQFF. The CDR3 nucleotides are TGTGCCACCAAGGGACTAGCCCCCCGGGGAGAGCAGTTCTTC. V is TRBV27 and J is TRBJ2-1; 9 bases line up with TRBD2. The germline V gene encodes CDR1 MNHEY and CDR2 SMNVEV (reference sequence). The CDR3 extends over 14 amino acids. V dropped 10 bases and J dropped 10; count of bases not matched to a gene: 14.

The genes are TRBV7-2 and TRBJ2-7, with 9 positions matching TRBD2. This CDR3 has 18 amino acids. CDR1 is SGHTA, CDR2 FQGNSA, per germline. V lost 5 bases, J lost 3 bases, and 17 bases stayed unmatched. As DNA, the CDR3 is TGTGCCAGCAGCCGCCCGGGACTAGCCCCAACCCGCGACTACGAGCAGTACTTC. The encoded protein is CASSRPGLAPTRDYEQYF.

The J gene is TRBJ1-5, the V gene TRBV6-5, with TRBD1 matching 8 bases. From germline, CDR1 is MNHEY and CDR2 SVGAGI. The ends lost 2 bases at V and 7 bases at J; junction bases unmatched: 4. The CDR3 is made up of 14 amino acids. CDR3 bases: TGTGCCAGCAGTTACGGACAGGGAGCCCAGCCCCAGCATTTT. Amino acid sequence: CASSYGQGAQPQHF.

The chain couples TRBV28 to TRBJ1-5; D is perhaps TRBD1 (6 bases). The V gene lost 5 bases and the J gene lost 2 bases, with 10 bases spanning the gap. Germline CDR1 and CDR2: MDHEN and SYDVKM. The CDR3 has 14 amino acids. CDR3 sequence: CASSLQGGNQPQHF. CDR3 DNA: TGTGCCAGCAGTCTACAGGGTGGCAATCAGCCCCAGCATTTT.

This chain joins TRBV10-1 and TRBJ2-1; no firm D call. The CDR3 is 14 amino acids. CDR1 and CDR2 (germline): WNHNN, SYGVQD (reference sequence). Trimming pared 4 bases from V and 0 bases from J, leaving 7 bases between. The CDR3 here is CASSGTDSYNEQFF. The CDR3 DNA is TGCGCCAGCAGTGGAACAGACTCCTACAATGAGCAGTTCTTC.

The chain carries TRBV7-9 and TRBJ2-7; TRBD1 matches at 10 bases. V lost 5 bases and J lost 3; bases outside the gene matches: 13. Germline CDR1 SEHNR, CDR2 FQNEAQ (reference sequence). CDR3 length: 17 amino acids. The CDR3 region has the DNA TGTGCCAGCAGCCTGACAGGGGGCGGCGGGAGTCTCTACGAGCAGTACTTC. This sequence encodes CASSLTGGGGSLYEQYF.

The rearrangement uses TRBV10-3 and TRBJ2-7; D gene ambiguous. V was clipped by 0 bases and J by 6 bases, with 6 bases between them. Germline V lookup: CDR1 ENHRY, CDR2 SYGVKD. The CDR3 runs to 12 residues. Here the CDR3 reads CAISESNPEQYF. Written as DNA, the CDR3 is TGTGCCATCAGTGAGTCTAATCCCGAGCAGTACTTC.

This rearrangement joins TRBV14 to TRBJ2-7, with 8 positions matching TRBD2. The CDR3 length is 15 residues. The germline CDR1 and CDR2 sequences are SGHDN and FVKESK. Trimming at V came to 3 bases and at J to 3 bases, leaving 7 bases not matched to a gene. In DNA form, the CDR3 reads TGTGCCAGCAGCCAGTCCGGGACTAGGAGCTACGAGCAGTACTTC. It encodes CASSQSGTRSYEQYF.

The sample holds one count of this clone. The gene calls are TRBV27 and TRBJ2-1, with D perhaps TRBD1 or TRBD2 (6 bases each). CDR1 is MNHEY, CDR2 SMNVEV, per germline (reference sequence). CDR3 length: 15 residues. The ends were cut back, 5 bases at V and 2 bases at J, with 13 bases in the middle. Here the CDR3 reads CASSPGGHTYNEQFF. CDR3 bases: TGTGCCAGCAGTCCCGGGGGACATACCTACAATGAGCAGTTCTTC.

The genes are TRBV11-2 and TRBJ2-1, with 7 bases matching TRBD2. The CDR3 is made up of 15 amino acids. The V segment lost 3 bases and the J segment 9 bases; nucleotides outside the gene matches: 11. Germline CDR1 and CDR2: SGHAT and FQNNGV. CDR3 protein: CASSFKERELSEQFF. Written as DNA, the CDR3 is TGTGCCAGCAGCTTTAAGGAGCGGGAACTTTCTGAGCAGTTCTTC.

V usage is TRBV29-1 and J usage is TRBJ2-3; 10 positions agree with TRBD1. Looked up from germline, CDR1 is SQVTM and CDR2 is ANQGSEA. The CDR3 runs to 14 residues. The V gene end was trimmed by 7 bases and the J gene end by 2 bases; junction bases not matched to a gene: 6. This CDR3 is CSGWTGGYTDTQYF. In DNA, the CDR3 is TGCAGCGGATGGACAGGGGGATACACAGATACGCAGTATTTT.

This sequence joins TRBV15 and TRBJ1-5; D is uncertain. V was shortened by 0 bases and J by 6 bases, with 6 bases between the two germline ends. CDR1 and CDR2 (germline): LNHNV, YYDKDF (reference sequence). The CDR3 runs 13 residues. The CDR3 region has the DNA TGTGCCACCAGCAGAGATAGGTCTCAGCCCCAGCATTTT. Translated, it gives CATSRDRSQPQHF.

The chain recombines TRBV5-5 with TRBJ2-4; no clear D. This CDR3 comprises 15 residues. Per germline, CDR1 SGHKS and CDR2 YYEKEE (reference sequence). Trimming took off 4 bases at V and 4 bases at J, with 15 bases between the two ends. CDR3 sequence (DNA): TGTGCCAGCAGCCCTGGGTGGAATACTAAAAACATTCAGTACTTC. The encoded protein is CASSPGWNTKNIQYF.

In its sample, this clone was seen a few times. This chain connects TRBV4-1 to TRBJ2-3; possible D gene TRBD2, 6 bases. This CDR3 contains 16 residues. CDR1 is MGHRA, CDR2 YSYEKL, per germline. The germline V and J ends were trimmed by 1 base and 1 base, with 12 bases remaining between them. CDR3 DNA sequence: TGCGCCAGCAGCCAAGGGTCTAGCGACCGCACAGATACGCAGTATTTT. Protein product: CASSQGSSDRTDTQYF.

The sample holds a few counts of this clone. This chain joins TRBV11-2 and TRBJ2-7; D not certain. Germline V gene sequence: CDR1 SGHAT, CDR2 FQNNGV. The CDR3 runs 11 residues. The V end lost 7 bases, the J end lost 7 bases, and 11 bases lay between the germline ends. In nucleotides, the CDR3 is TGTGCCAGCACCCTGGGGAAAGAGCAGTACTTC. It specifies CASTLGKEQYF.

The chain has TRBV7-9 and TRBJ1-4; 8 bases agree with TRBD1. The CDR3 contains 12 residues. Germline assignment: CDR1 SEHNR and CDR2 FQNEAQ (reference sequence). The J segment lost 12 bases and the V segment lost 4 bases, leaving 4 bases of the junction unmatched. Here the CDR3 reads CASSWTGSELFF. The DNA for the CDR3 is TGTGCCAGCAGCTGGACAGGGTCTGAACTGTTTTTT.

The chain uses TRBV27 and TRBJ2-7; TRBD1 matches 8 bases. Germline V gene sequence: CDR1 MNHEY, CDR2 SMNVEV (reference sequence). The CDR3 consists of 13 residues. V was pared by 10 bases and J by 3 bases, with 8 bases of the junction left unmatched. The CDR3 spells CANGRGRFYEQYF. CDR3 bases: TGTGCCAATGGCAGGGGGCGCTTCTACGAGCAGTACTTC.